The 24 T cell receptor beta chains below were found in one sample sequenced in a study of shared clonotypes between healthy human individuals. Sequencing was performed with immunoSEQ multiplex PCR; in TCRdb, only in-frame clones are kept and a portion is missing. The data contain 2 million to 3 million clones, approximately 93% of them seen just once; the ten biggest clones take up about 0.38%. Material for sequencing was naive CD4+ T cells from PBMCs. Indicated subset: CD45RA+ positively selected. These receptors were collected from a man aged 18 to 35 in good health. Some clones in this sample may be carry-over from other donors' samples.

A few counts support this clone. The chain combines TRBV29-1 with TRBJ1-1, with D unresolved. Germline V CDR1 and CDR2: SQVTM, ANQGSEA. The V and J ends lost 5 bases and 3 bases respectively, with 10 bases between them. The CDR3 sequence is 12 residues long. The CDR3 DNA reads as TGCAGCGTTAACGACGGCTACACTGAAGCTTTCTTT. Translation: CSVNDGYTEAFF.

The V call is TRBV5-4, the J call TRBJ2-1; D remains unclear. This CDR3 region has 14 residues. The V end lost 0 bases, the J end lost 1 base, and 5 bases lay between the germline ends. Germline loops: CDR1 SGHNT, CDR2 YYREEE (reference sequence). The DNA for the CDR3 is TGTGCCAGCAGCTTGGGGGCGTCCTACAATGAGCAGTTCTTC. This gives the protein CASSLGASYNEQFF.

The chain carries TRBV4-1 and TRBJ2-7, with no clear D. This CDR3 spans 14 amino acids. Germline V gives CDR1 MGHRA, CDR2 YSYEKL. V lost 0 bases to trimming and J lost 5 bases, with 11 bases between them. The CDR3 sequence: CASSQDPRLDEQYF. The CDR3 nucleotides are TGCGCCAGCAGCCAAGATCCTAGACTTGACGAGCAGTACTTC.

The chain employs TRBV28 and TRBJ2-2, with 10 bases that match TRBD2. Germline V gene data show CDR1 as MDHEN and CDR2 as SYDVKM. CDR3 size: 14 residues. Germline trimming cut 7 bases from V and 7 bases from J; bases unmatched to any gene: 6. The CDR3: CASTLAGDHGELFF. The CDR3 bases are TGTGCCAGCACCCTAGCGGGAGATCACGGGGAGCTGTTTTTT.

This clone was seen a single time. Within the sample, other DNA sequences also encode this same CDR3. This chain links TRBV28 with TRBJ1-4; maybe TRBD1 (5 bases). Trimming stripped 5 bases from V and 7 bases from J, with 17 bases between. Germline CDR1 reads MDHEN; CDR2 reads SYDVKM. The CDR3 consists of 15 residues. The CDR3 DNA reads TGTGCCAGCAGTCGATCCCAGGGTGGGGGTGAAAAACTGTTTTTT. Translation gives CASSRSQGGGEKLFF.

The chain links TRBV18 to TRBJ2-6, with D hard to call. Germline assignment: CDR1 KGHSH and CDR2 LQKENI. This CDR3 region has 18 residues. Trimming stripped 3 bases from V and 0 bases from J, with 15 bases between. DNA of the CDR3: TGTGCCAGCTCACCTGGGGTCCCTTTAAGCTCTGGGGCCAACGTCCTGACTTTC. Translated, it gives CASSPGVPLSSGANVLTF.

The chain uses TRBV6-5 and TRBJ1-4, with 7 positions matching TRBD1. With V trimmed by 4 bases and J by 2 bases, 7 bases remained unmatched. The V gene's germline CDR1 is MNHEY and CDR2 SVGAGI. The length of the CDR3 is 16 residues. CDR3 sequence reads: CASSSQGRTTNEKLFF. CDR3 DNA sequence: TGTGCCAGCAGTTCACAGGGGAGGACGACTAATGAAAAACTGTTTTTT.

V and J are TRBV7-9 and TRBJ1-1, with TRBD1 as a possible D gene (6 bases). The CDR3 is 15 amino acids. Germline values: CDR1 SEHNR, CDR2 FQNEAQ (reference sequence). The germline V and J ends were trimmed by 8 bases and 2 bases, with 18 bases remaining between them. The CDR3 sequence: CASPTWTERNTEAFF. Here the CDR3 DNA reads TGTGCCAGCCCTACTTGGACAGAGCGAAACACTGAAGCTTTCTTT.

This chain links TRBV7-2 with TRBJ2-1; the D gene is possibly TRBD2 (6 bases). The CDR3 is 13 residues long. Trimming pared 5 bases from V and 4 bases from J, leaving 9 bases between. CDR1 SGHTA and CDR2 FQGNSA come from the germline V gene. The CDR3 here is CASSQTSYNEQFF. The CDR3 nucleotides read TGTGCCAGCAGCCAGACTAGTTACAATGAGCAGTTCTTC.

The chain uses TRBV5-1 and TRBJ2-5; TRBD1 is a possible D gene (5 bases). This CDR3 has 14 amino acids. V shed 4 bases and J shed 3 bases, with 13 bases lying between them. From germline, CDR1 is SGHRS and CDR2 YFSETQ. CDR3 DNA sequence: TGCGCCAGCAGCCCGGACATGCTTAAAGAGACCCAGTACTTC. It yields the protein CASSPDMLKETQYF.

CDR3 loop: CASSINWSPDRGWTGELFF. The CDR3 bases are TGTGCCAGTAGTATTAATTGGTCCCCGGACAGGGGGTGGACCGGGGAGCTGTTTTTT. The rearrangement joins TRBV19 to TRBJ2-2; 10 bases agree with TRBD1. V dropped 3 bases and J dropped 5; count of bases not matched to a gene: 15. Germline CDR1 LNHDA, CDR2 SQIVND (reference sequence). CDR3 length: 19 amino acids. The variable domain in full, completed from reference TRBV19 and TRBJ2-2, reads DGGITQSPKYLFRKEGQNVTLSCEQNLNHDAMYWYRQDPGQGLRLIYYSQIVNDFQKGDIAEGYSVSREKKESFPLTVTSAQKNPTAFYLCASSINWSPDRGWTGELFFGEGSRLTVL.

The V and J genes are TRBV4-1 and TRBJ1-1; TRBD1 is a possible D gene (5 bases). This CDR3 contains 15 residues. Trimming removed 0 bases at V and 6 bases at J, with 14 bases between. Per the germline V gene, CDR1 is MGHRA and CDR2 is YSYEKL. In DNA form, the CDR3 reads TGCGCCAGCAGCCAAGAGCTCAGGGTAAATGCTGAAGCTTTCTTT. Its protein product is CASSQELRVNAEAFF.

Here the CDR3 DNA reads TGTGCCAGCAGCGCGGTGAGCTCTGGGGCCAACGTCCTGACTTTC. It translates to CASSAVSSGANVLTF. The chain combines TRBV9 with TRBJ2-6; D gene ambiguous. From germline, CDR1 is SGDLS and CDR2 YYNGEE. The V gene lost 3 bases and the J gene lost 0 bases, with 7 bases spanning the gap. The CDR3 contains 15 residues.

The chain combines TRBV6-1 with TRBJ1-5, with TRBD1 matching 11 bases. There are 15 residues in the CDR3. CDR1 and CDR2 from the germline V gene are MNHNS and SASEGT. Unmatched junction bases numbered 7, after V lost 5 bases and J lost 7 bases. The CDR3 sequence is CASSFRTGGVQPQHF. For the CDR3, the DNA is TGTGCCAGCAGTTTTCGGACAGGGGGCGTACAGCCCCAGCATTTT.

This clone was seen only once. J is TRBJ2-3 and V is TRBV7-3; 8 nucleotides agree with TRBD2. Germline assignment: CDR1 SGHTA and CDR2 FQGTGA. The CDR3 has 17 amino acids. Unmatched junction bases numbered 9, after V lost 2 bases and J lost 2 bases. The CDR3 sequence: CASSLVLLAADTDTQYF. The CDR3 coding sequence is TGTGCCAGCAGCTTAGTCCTACTAGCGGCAGACACAGATACGCAGTATTTT.

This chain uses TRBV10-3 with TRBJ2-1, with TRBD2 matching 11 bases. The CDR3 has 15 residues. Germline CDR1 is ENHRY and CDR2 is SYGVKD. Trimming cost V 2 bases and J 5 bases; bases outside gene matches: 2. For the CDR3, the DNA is TGTGCCATCAGTGAGCTAGCGGGGGGTCACAATGAGCAGTTCTTC. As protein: CAISELAGGHNEQFF.

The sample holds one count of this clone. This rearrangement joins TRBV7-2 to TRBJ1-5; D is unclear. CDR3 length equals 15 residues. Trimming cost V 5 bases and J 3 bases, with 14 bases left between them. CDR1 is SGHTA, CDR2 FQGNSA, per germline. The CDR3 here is CASSRTALANQPQHF. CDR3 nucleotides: TGTGCCAGCAGCCGAACAGCCTTAGCCAATCAGCCCCAGCATTTT.

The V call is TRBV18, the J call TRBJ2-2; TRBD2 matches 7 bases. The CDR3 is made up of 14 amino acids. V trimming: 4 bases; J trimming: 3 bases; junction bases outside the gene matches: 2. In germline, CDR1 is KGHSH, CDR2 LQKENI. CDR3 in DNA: TGTGCCAGCTCACTTACTAGCGACACCGGGGAGCTGTTTTTT. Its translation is CASSLTSDTGELFF.

The CDR3 bases are TGTGCCAGCAGTTACTTCGTCGGAGGCACCTACGAGCAGTACTTC. It specifies CASSYFVGGTYEQYF. The chain is built from TRBV6-5 and TRBJ2-7, with D possibly TRBD2 on 5 matching bases. Trimming removed 1 base at V and 2 bases at J, with 12 bases between. Germline V gene sequence: CDR1 MNHEY, CDR2 SVGAGI. The CDR3 runs to 15 residues.

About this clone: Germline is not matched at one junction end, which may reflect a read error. CDR3 residues: CAGSTNPNQPQHF. The CDR3 DNA sequence: TGTGCCGGCAGCACGAACCCCAATCAGCCCCAGCATTTT. This chain uses TRBV7-2 with TRBJ1-5; D remains ambiguous. Germline V gene lookup returns CDR1 SGHTA and CDR2 FQGNSA. The CDR3 is 13 residues long.

As DNA, the CDR3 is TGCGCCAGCAGCTTGGTTCGGGAGATAACCACCGGGGAGCTGTTTTTT. It specifies CASSLVREITTGELFF. The chain recombines TRBV5-1 with TRBJ2-2; the D gene is possibly TRBD2 (6 bases). The V end was cut by 0 bases, the J end by 4 bases, with 13 bases between. Germline assignment: CDR1 SGHRS and CDR2 YFSETQ. This CDR3 comprises 16 residues.

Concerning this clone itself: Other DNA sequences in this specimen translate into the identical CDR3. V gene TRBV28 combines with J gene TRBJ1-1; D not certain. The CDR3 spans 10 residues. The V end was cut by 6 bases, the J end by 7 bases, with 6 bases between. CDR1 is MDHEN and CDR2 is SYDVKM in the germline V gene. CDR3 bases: TGTGCCAGCAGACACCGTGAAGCTTTCTTT. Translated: CASRHREAFF. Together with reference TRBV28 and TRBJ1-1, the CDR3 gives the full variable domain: DVKVTQSSRYLVKRTGEKVFLECVQDMDHENMFWYRQDPGLGLRLIYFSYDVKMKEKGDIPEGYSVSREKKERFSLILESASTNQTSMYLCASRHREAFFGQGTRLTVV.

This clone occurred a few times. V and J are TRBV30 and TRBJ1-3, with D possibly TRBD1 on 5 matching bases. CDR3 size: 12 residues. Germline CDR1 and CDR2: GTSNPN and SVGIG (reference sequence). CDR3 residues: CASGISGNTIYF. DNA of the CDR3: TGTGCATCAGGGATCTCTGGAAACACCATATATTTT.

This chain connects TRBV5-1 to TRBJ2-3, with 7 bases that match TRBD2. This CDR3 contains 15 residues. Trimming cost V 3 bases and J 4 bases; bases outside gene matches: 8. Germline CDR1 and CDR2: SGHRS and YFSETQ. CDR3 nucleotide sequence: TGCGCCAGCAGCTCAGGCGGGAGCATCGCAGATACGCAGTATTTT. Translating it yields CASSSGGSIADTQYF.